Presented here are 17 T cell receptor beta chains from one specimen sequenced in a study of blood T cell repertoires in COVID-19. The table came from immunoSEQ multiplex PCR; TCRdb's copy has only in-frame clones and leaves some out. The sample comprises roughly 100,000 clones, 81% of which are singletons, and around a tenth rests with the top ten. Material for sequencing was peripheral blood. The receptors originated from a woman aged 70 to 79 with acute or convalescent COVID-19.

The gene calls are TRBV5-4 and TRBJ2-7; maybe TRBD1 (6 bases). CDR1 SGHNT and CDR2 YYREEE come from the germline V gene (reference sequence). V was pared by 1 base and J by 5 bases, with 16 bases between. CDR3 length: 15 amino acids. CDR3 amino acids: CASSLFHRDVNEQYF. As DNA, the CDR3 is TGTGCCAGCAGCTTGTTTCACAGGGACGTCAACGAGCAGTACTTC.

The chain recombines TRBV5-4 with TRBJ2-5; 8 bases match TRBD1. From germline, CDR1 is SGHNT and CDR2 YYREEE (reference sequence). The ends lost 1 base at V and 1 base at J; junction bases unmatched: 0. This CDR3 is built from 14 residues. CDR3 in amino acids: CASSLTGGQETQYF. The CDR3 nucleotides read TGTGCCAGCAGCTTGACAGGGGGCCAAGAGACCCAGTACTTC.

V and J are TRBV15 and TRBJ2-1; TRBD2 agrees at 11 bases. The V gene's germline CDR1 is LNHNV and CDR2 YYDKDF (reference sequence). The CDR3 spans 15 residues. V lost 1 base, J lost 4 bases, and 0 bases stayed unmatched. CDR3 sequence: CATSRASGGYNEQFF. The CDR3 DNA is TGTGCCACCAGCAGAGCTAGCGGGGGGTACAATGAGCAGTTCTTC.

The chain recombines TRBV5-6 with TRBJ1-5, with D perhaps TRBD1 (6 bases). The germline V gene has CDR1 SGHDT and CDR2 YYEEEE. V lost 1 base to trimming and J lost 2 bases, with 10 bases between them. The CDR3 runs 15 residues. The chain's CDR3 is CASSLRGLGNQPQHF. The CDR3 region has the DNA TGTGCCAGCAGCTTGAGGGGGTTGGGCAATCAGCCCCAGCATTTT. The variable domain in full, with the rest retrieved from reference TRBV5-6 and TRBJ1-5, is DAGVTQSPTHLIKTRGQQVTLRCSPKSGHDTVSWYQQALGQGPQFIFQYYEEEERQRGNFPDRFSGHQFPNYSSELNVNALLLGDSALYLCASSLRGLGNQPQHFGDGTRLSIL.

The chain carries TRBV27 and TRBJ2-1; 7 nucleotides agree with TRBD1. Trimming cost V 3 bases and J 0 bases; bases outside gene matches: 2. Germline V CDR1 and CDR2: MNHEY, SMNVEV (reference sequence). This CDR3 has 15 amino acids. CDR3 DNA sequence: TGTGCCAGCAGTTTTTCAGGGGGCTCCTACAATGAGCAGTTCTTC. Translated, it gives CASSFSGGSYNEQFF.

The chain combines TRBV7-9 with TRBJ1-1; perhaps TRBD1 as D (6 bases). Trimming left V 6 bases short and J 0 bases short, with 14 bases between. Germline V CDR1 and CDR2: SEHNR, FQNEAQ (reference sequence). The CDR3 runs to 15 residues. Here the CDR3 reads CASRPTDRLNTEAFF. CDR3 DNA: TGTGCCAGCAGACCTACCGACAGGCTGAACACTGAAGCTTTCTTT.

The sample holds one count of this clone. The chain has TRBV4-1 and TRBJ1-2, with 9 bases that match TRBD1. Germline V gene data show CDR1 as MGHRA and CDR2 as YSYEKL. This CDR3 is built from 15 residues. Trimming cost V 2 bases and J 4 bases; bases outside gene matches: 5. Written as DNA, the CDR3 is TGCGCCAGCAGCCAAACGACAGGGGGGACCTATGGCTACACCTTC. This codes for CASSQTTGGTYGYTF.

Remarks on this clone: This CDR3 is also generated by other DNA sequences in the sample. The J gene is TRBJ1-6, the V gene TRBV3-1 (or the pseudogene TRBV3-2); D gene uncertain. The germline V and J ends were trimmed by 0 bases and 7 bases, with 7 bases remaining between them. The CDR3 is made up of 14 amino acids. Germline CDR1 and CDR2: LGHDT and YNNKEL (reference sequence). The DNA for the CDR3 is TGTGCCAGCAGCCAAGATCGGGGAAATTCACCCCTCCACTTT. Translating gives CASSQDRGNSPLHF.

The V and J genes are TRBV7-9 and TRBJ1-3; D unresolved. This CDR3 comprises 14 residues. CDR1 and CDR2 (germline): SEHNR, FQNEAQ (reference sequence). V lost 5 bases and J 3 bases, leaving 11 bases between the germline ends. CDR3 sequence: CASSPAEFGNTIYF. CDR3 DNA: TGTGCCAGCAGCCCCGCGGAGTTTGGAAACACCATATATTTT.

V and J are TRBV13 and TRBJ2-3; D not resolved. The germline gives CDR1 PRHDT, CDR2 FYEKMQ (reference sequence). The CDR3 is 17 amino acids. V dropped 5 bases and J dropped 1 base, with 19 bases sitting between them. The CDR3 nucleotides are TGTGCCAGCAGCCCCCGACTGGGTAGGCCGGGCACAGATACGCAGTATTTT. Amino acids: CASSPRLGRPGTDTQYF.

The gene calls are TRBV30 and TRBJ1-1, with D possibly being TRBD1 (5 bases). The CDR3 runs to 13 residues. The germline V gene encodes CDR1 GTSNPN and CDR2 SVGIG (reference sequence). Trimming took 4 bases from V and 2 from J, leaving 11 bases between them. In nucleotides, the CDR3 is TGTGCCTGGATGCTGGGACTTAACACTGAAGCTTTCTTT. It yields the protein CAWMLGLNTEAFF.

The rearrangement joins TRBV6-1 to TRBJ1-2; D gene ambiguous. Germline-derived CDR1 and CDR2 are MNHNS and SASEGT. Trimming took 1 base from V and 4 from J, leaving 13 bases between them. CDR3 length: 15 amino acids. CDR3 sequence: CASSEGSGVAYGYTF. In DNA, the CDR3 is TGTGCCAGCAGTGAAGGCTCCGGAGTTGCCTATGGCTACACCTTC.

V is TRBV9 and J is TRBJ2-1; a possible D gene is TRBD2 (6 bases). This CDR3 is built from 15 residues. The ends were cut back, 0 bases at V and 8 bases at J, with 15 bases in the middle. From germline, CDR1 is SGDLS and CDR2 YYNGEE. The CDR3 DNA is TGTGCCAGCAGCGTAGTAGGGCTAGCGCTCGATGAGCAGTTCTTC. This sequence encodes CASSVVGLALDEQFF. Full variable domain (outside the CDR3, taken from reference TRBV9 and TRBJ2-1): DSGVTQTPKHLITATGQRVTLRCSPRSGDLSVYWYQQSLDQGLQFLIQYYNGEERAKGNILERFSAQQFPDLHSELNLSSLELGDSALYFCASSVVGLALDEQFFGPGTRLTVL.

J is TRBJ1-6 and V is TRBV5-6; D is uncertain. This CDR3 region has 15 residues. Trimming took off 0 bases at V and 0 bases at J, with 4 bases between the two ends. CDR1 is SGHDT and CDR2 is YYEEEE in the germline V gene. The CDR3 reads CASSLDGSYNSPLHF. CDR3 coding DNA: TGTGCCAGCAGCTTGGACGGCTCCTATAATTCACCCCTCCACTTT.

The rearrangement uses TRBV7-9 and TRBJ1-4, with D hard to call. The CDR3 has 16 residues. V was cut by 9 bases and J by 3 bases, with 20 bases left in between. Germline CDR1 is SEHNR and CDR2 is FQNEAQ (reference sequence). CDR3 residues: CASSPSTAMANEKLFF. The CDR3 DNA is TGTGCCAGTAGCCCATCCACAGCTATGGCTAATGAAAAACTGTTTTTT.

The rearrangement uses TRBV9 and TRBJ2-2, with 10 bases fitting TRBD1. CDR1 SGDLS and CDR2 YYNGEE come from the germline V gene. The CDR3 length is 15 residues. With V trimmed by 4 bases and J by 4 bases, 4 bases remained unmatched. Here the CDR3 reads CASSNRQGATGELFF. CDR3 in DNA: TGTGCCAGCAGCAATCGACAGGGGGCCACCGGGGAGCTGTTTTTT.

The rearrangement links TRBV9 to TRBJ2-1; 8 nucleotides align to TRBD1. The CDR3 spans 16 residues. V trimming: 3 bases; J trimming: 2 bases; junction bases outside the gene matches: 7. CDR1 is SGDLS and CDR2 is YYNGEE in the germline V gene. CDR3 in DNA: TGTGCCAGCAGCGCAAAGACAGGGGTCCCCTACAATGAGCAGTTCTTC. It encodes CASSAKTGVPYNEQFF.